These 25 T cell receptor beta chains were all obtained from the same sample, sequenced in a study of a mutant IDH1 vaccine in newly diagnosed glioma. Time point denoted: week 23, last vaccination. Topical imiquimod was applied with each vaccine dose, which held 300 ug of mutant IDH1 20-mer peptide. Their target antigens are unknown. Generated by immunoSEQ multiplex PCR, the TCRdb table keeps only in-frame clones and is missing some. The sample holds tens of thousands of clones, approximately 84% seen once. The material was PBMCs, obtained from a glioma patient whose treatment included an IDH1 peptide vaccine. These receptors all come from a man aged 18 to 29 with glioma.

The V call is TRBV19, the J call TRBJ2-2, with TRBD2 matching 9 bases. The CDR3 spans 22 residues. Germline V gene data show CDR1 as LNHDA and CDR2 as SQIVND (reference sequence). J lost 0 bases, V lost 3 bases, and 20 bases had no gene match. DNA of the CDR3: TGTGCCAGTAGTATTTCTGGGCATATTTCGGGACTAGCCAAAGCGAACACCGGGGAGCTGTTTTTT. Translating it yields CASSISGHISGLAKANTGELFF.

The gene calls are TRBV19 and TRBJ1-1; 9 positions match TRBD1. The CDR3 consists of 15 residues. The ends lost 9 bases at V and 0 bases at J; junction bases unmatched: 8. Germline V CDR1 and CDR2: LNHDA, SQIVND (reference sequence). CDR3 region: CASRNGQGLNTEAFF. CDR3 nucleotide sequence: TGTGCCAGCCGAAATGGACAGGGGCTGAACACTGAAGCTTTCTTT.

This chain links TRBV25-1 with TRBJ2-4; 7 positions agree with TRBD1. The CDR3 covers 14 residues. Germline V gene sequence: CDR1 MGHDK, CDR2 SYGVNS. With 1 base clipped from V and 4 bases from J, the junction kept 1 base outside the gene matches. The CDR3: CASSEWDSKNIQYF. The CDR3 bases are TGTGCCAGCAGTGAATGGGACAGTAAAAACATTCAGTACTTC.

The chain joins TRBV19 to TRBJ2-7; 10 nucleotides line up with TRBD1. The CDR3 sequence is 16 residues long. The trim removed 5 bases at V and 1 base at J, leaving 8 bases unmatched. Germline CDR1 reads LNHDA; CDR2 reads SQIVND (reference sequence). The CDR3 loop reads CASSPTQDRGSYEQYF. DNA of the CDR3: TGTGCCAGTAGTCCCACCCAGGACAGGGGGTCCTACGAGCAGTACTTC.

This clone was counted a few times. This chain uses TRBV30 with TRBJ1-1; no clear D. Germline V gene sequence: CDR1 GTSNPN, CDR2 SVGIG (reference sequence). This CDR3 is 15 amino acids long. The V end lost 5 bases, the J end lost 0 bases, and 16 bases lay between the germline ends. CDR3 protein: CAWAEGAIMNTEAFF. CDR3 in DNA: TGTGCCTGGGCGGAAGGTGCCATAATGAACACTGAAGCTTTCTTT. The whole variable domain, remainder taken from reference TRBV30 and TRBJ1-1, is SQTIHQWPATLVQPVGSPLSLECTVEGTSNPNLYWYRQAAGRGLQLLFYSVGIGQISSEVPQNLSASRPQDRQFILSSKKLLLSDSGFYLCAWAEGAIMNTEAFFGQGTRLTVV.

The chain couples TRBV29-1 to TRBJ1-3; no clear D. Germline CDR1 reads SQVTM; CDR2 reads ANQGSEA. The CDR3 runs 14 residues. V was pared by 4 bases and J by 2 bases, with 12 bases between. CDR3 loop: CSVVDGIAGNTIYF. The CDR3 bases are TGCAGCGTTGTGGATGGTATTGCTGGAAACACCATATATTTT.

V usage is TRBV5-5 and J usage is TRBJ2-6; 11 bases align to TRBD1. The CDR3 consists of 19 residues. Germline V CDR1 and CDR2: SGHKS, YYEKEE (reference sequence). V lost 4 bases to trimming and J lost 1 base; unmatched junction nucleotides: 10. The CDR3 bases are TGTGCCAGCAGCCGAGGACAGGGGGCGAATCCATCTGGGGCCAACGTCCTGACTTTC. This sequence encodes CASSRGQGANPSGANVLTF.

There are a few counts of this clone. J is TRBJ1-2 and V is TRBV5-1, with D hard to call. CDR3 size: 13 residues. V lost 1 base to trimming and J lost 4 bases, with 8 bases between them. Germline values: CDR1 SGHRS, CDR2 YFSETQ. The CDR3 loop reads CASSLRPSYGYTF. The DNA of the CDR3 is TGCGCCAGCAGCTTGAGGCCGAGCTATGGCTACACCTTC.

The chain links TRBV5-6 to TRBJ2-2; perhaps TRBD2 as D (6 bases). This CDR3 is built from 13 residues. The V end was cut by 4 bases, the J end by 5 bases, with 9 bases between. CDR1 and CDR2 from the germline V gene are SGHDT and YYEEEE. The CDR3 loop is CASSLGGTGELFF. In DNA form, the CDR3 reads TGTGCCAGCAGCCTGGGGGGAACCGGGGAGCTGTTTTTT.

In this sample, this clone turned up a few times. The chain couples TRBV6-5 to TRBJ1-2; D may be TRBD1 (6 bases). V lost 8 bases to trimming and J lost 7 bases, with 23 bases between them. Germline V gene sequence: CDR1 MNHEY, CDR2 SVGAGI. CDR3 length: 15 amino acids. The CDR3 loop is CASRRDNGGLSGYTF. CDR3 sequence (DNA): TGTGCCAGCCGCCGGGACAATGGCGGCTTGAGTGGCTACACCTTC.

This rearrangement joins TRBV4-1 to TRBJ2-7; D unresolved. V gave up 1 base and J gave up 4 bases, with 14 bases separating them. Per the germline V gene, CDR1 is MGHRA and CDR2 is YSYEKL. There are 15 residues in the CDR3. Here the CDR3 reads CASSQVSSTPYEQYF. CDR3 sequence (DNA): TGCGCCAGCAGCCAAGTCTCCTCTACCCCGTACGAGCAGTACTTC.

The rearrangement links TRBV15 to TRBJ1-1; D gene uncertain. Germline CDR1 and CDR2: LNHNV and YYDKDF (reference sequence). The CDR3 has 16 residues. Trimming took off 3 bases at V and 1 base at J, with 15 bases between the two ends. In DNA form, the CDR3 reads TGTGCCACCAGCAGCGCCCCCGGAGCAGCGAACACTGAAGCTTTCTTT. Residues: CATSSAPGAANTEAFF.

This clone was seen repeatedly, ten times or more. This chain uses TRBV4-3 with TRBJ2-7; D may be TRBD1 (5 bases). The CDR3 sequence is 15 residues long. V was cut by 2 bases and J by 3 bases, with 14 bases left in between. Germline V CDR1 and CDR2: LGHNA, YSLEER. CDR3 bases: TGCGCCAGCAGCCAACAGCTTGACAGCTTCTACGAGCAGTACTTC. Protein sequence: CASSQQLDSFYEQYF.

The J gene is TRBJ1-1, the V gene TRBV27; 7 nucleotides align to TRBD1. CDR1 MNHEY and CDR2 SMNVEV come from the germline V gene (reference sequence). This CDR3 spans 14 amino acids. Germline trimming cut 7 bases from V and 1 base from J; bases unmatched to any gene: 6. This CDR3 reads CASNRQGPNTEAFF. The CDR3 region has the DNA TGTGCCAGCAACCGACAGGGCCCGAACACTGAAGCTTTCTTT.

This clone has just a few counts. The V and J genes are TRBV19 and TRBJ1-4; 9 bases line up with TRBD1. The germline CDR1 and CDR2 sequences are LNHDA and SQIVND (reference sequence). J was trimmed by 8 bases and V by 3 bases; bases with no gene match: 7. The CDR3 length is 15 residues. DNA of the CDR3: TGTGCCAGTAGTATCCCCGGGACAGGGAAGGAAAAACTGTTTTTT. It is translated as CASSIPGTGKEKLFF.

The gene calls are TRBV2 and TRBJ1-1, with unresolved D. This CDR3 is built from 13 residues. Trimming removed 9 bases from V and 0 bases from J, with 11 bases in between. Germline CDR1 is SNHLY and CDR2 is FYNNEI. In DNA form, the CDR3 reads TGTGCCAGTAATACTCACATGAACACTGAAGCTTTCTTT. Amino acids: CASNTHMNTEAFF.

CDR3 bases: TGCGCCAGCAGCCCGGGGCGGTGGAGTAGCTCAATAAACTACAATGAGCAGTTCTTC. Protein: CASSPGRWSSSINYNEQFF. The gene calls are TRBV5-1 and TRBJ2-1; the D gene could be TRBD1 or TRBD2 (5 bases each). CDR3 length: 19 residues. Germline CDR1 SGHRS, CDR2 YFSETQ. Trimming pared 4 bases from V and 3 bases from J, leaving 26 bases between. Variable domain in full (rest from reference TRBV5-1 and TRBJ2-1): KAGVTQTPRYLIKTRGQQVTLSCSPISGHRSVSWYQQTPGQGLQFLFEYFSETQRNKGNFPGRFSGRQFSNSRSEMNVSTLELGDSALYLCASSPGRWSSSINYNEQFFGPGTRLTVL.

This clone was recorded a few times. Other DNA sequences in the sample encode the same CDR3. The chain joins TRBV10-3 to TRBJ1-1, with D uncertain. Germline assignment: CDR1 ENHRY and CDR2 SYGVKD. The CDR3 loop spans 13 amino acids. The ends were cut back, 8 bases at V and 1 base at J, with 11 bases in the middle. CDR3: CAIGGRTNTEAFF. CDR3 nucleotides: TGTGCCATCGGTGGCAGGACGAACACTGAAGCTTTCTTT.

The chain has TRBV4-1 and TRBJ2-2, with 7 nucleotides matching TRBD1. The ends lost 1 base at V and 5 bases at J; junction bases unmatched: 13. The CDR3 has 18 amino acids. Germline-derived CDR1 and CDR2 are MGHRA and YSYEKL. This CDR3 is CASSQVARGMTGTGELFF. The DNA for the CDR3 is TGCGCCAGCAGCCAAGTCGCCAGGGGGATGACGGGAACCGGGGAGCTGTTTTTT.

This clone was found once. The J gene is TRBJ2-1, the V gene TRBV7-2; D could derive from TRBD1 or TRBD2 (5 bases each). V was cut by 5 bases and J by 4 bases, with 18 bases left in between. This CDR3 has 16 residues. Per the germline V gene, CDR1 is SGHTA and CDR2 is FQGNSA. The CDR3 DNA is TGTGCCAGCAGCCCTAGGGGTGGGGGAGTTTACAATGAGCAGTTCTTC. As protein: CASSPRGGGVYNEQFF. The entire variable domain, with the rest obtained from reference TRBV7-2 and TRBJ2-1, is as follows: GAGVSQSPSNKVTEKGKDVELRCDPISGHTALYWYRQSLGQGLEFLIYFQGNSAPDKSGLPSDRFSAERTGGSVSTLTIQRTQQEDSAVYLCASSPRGGGVYNEQFFGPGTRLTVL.

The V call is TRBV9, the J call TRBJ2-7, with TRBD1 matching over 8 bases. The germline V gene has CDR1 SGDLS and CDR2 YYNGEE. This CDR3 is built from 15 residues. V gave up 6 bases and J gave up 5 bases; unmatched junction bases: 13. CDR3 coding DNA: TGTGCCAGCACTCCTGGGGGCAGGGGGCCCCACGAGCAGTACTTC. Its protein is CASTPGGRGPHEQYF.

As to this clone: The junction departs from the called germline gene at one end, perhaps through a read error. The CDR3 is CASTLTSGRMETQYF. As DNA, the CDR3 is TGTGCCAGCACCTTAACTAGCGGGAGGATGGAGACCCAGTACTTC. This sequence joins TRBV7-3 and TRBJ2-5; 12 bases map to TRBD2. The V gene's germline CDR1 is SGHTA and CDR2 FQGTGA. This CDR3 is built from 15 residues.

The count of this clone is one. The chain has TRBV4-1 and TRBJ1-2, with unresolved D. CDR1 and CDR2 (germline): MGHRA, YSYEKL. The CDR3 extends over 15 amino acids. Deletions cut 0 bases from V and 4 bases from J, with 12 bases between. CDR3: CASSQDTGGTYGYTF. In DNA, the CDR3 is TGCGCCAGCAGCCAAGATACCGGCGGCACCTATGGCTACACCTTC.

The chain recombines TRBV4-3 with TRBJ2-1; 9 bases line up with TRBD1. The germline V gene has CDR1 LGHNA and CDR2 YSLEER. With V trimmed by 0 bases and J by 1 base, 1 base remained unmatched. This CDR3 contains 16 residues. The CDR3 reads CASSQDGTGSYNEQFF. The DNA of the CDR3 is TGCGCCAGCAGCCAAGATGGGACAGGGTCCTACAATGAGCAGTTCTTC.

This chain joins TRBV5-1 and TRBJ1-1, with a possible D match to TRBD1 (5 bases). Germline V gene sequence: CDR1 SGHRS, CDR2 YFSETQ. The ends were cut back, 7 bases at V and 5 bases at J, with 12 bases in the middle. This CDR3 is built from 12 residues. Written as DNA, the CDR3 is TGCGCCAGCCAATTCGAGGGGACTGAAGCTTTCTTT. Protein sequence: CASQFEGTEAFF.